This TCR beta chain originates from a study of technical replicates of blood from several donors. The CDR3 sequence is 14 residues long. Germline assignment: CDR1 GTSNPN and CDR2 SVGIG (reference sequence). The germline V and J ends were trimmed by 2 bases and 3 bases, with 11 bases remaining between them. The repertoire was sequenced with immunoSEQ multiplex PCR; TCRdb's copy has only in-frame clones and lacks some. This sample has tens of thousands of clones, with over 90% found just once. This clone was picked up one time. The clonotype comes from a human donor in good health. Some clones in this sample may be carry-over from other donors' samples. The sample comprised PBMCs. The rearrangement joins TRBV30 to TRBJ1-3; no clear D. CDR3 amino acids: CAWSRRDFGNTIYF. Here the CDR3 DNA reads TGTGCCTGGAGTCGGAGGGATTTTGGAAACACCATATATTTT. Full variable domain (missing parts from reference TRBV30 and TRBJ1-3): SQTIHQWPATLVQPVGSPLSLECTVEGTSNPNLYWYRQAAGRGLQLLFYSVGIGQISSEVPQNLSASRPQDRQFILSSKKLLLSDSGFYLCAWSRRDFGNTIYFGEGSWLTVV.